By share, the clone carrying this TCR beta chain counts as medium-sized (0.01 to 0.1%). Its antigen is undetermined. This record comes from a study of spatial heterogeneity in lung cancer. Study observations and caveats: Mutation tallies in tumors tracked expanded intratumoral alpha and beta TCR counts.

The germline V gene has CDR1 SGHDT and CDR2 YYEEEE. The CDR3 is 18 amino acids. Trimming shortened V by 0 bases and J by 0 bases, and 16 bases separated the two germline ends. Using its own MiXCR run on the 5' RACE reads, TCRdb lists one record per CDR3 protein. The repertoire has 9,500 to 11,000 distinct CDR3 sequences, 7.9% of them found once; the top ten carry 22%. As for time point: sample taken at primary tumor resection. There were approximately 69 donors, all of them untreated patients with early-stage non-small cell lung cancer. The authors sequenced whole RNA from tumor, nontumor lung or frozen PBMC without sorting.

This TCR was sampled from a female donor with early-stage non-small cell lung cancer. The chain has TRBV5-6 and TRBJ2-1; a weak D match, TRBD2 (6 bases). The source material was lung tumor tissue, sampled at surgery. The CDR3 region has the DNA TGTGCCAGCAGCTTGGGTGAGACTAGGAGAAGCTCCTACAATGAGCAGTTCTTC. This translates into CASSLGETRRSSYNEQFF.